This T cell receptor (beta chain) was retrieved from a study of molecular identifiers for immune sequencing clone quantification. This clonotype was seen only a few times. TCRdb reprocessed the PCR reads with MiXCR, giving one entry per CDR3 protein. Found here are approximately 630,000 distinct CDR3 sequences, 25% of them singletons; the top ten hold about 0.78%. The TCR was taken from a human donor in good health. Some libraries in this study had Jurkat cell RNA spiked in. Specimen: naive CD8+ T cells from blood, with Jurkat cell RNA spiked in. Subset denoted: FACS-sorted CD8+CD4-CCR7+CD45RA+ naive T cells.

As DNA, the CDR3 is TGTGCCAGCAGCTGGGCGGGACAGAACGTCTATGGCTACACCTTC. Its protein product is CASSWAGQNVYGYTF. This rearrangement joins TRBV27 to TRBJ1-2, with 7 bases lining up with TRBD1. Unmatched junction bases numbered 11, after V lost 6 bases and J lost 4 bases. The CDR3 extends over 15 amino acids. The germline V gene encodes CDR1 MNHEY and CDR2 SMNVEV (reference sequence).